The clone carrying this T cell receptor beta chain was detected only once. Sequencing was performed with immunoSEQ multiplex PCR; in TCRdb, only in-frame clones are kept and a portion is missing. In the table there are some 70,000 clones, under 95% of which are singletons. V shed 3 bases and J shed 5 bases, with 13 bases lying between them. The CDR3 consists of 15 residues. CDR1 and CDR2 (germline): WSHSY, SAAADI. The data belong to a study of T cells after somatic rescue of genetic block. The TCR comes from a man aged 25 to 40. The chain couples TRBV10-2 to TRBJ1-4, with D perhaps TRBD1 (5 bases). The sequencing input was peripheral blood mononuclear cells (PBMCs). The CDR3, as DNA: TGCGCCAGCAGTGACGGGGGTCAAAGGAATGAAAAACTGTTTTTT. Translated, it gives CASSDGGQRNEKLFF.